The present entry profiles one T cell receptor beta chain with its context. This specimen belongs to a study of shared clonotypes between healthy human individuals. Study background: Contributing individuals were two females and three males aged 18 to 49.

Produced via immunoSEQ multiplex PCR; TCRdb's table is partial and in-frame only. The table lists about 490,000 clones, 70% to 80% of them singletons, with approximately 12% in the top ten. This CDR3 has 14 amino acids. V dropped 5 bases and J dropped 9; count of bases not matched to a gene: 9. CDR1 is SGHNT, CDR2 YENEEA, per germline. Study donors comprised healthy, HIV-negative adults devoid of recent acute infection or vaccination. The clonotype originates from a woman between 40 and 55 years old in good health. Some clones in this sample may be carry-over from other donors' samples. The J gene is TRBJ2-1, the V gene TRBV11-3; 8 bases line up with TRBD1. Material for sequencing was PBMCs. The CDR3 loop is CASSPGTGQGEQFF. The CDR3 DNA sequence: TGTGCCAGCAGCCCCGGGACAGGACAGGGTGAGCAGTTCTTC.